Reported below is one T cell receptor (beta chain). This entry comes from a study of shared T cell receptors in the human thymus. TCRdb keeps only in-frame clones here, not all; method: immunoSEQ multiplex PCR. Of 650,000 to 950,000 clones listed, 80% to 90% are singletons. The CDR3 runs to 18 residues. Germline V gene lookup returns CDR1 SGHNT and CDR2 YYREEE (reference sequence). The V gene lost 2 bases and the J gene lost 0 bases, with 19 bases spanning the gap. This sample also appeared in a second study, on human thymus T cells. Per that paper: The donors were infants in Finland with congenital heart defects, otherwise immunologically healthy. Thymus tissue was removed during corrective cardiac surgery. There appeared to be biased usage of V and J genes in thymic and blood repertoires. Related work found strong thymic repertoire overlap between unrelated individuals.

The V gene is TRBV5-4, the J gene TRBJ2-3; maybe TRBD1 (6 bases). The receptor's source is a girl under three years old with a congenital heart defect. The sequencing input was thymocytes. CDR3 sequence reads: CASSFGGLIPFSTDTQYF. CDR3 nucleotide sequence: TGTGCCAGCAGCTTTGGGGGCCTCATACCATTTAGCACAGATACGCAGTATTTT.